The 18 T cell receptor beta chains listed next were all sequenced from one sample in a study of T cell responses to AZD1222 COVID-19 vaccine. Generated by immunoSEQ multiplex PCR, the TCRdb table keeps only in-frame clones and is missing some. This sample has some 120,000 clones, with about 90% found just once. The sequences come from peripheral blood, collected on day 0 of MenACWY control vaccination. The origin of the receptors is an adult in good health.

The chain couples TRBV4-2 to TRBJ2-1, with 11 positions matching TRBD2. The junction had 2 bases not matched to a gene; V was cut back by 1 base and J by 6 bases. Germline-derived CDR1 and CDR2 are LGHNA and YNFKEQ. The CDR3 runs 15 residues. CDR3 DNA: TGTGCCAGCAGCCAAGCCCTAGCGGGAGGCAATGAGCAGTTCTTC. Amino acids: CASSQALAGGNEQFF.

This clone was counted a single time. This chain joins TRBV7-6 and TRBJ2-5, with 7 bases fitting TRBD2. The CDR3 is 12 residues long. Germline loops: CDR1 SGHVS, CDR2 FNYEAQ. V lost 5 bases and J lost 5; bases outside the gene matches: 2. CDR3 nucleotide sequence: TGTGCCAGCAGCCGAGCGGGGGAGACCCAGTACTTC. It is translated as CASSRAGETQYF.

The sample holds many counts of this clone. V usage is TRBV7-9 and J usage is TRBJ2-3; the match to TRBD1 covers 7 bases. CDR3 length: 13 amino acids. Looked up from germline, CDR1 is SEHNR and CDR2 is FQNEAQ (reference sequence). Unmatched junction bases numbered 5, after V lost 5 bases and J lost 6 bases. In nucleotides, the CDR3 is TGTGCCAGCAGCCTGACAGGGTCCGATACGCAGTATTTT. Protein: CASSLTGSDTQYF.

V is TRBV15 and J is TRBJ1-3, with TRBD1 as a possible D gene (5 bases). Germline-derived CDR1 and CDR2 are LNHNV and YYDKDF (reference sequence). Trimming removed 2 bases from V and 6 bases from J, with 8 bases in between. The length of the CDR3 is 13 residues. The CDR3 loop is CATSRPQANTIYF. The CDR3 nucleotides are TGTGCCACCAGCAGACCACAGGCAAACACCATATATTTT.

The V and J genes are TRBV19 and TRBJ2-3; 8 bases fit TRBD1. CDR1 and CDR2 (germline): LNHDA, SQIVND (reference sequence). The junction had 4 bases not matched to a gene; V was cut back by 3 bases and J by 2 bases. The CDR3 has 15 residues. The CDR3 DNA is TGTGCCAGTAGTATCGGACAGGGCACCACAGATACGCAGTATTTT. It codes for CASSIGQGTTDTQYF.

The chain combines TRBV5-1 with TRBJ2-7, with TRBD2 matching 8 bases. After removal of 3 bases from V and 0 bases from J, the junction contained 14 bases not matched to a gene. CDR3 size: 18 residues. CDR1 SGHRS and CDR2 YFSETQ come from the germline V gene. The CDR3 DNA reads TGCGCCAGCAGCTGGGGAGGGCTAGCGGGTCCTAGCTCCTACGAGCAGTACTTC. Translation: CASSWGGLAGPSSYEQYF. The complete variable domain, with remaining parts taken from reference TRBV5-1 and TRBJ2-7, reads KAGVTQTPRYLIKTRGQQVTLSCSPISGHRSVSWYQQTPGQGLQFLFEYFSETQRNKGNFPGRFSGRQFSNSRSEMNVSTLELGDSALYLCASSWGGLAGPSSYEQYFGPGTRLTVT.

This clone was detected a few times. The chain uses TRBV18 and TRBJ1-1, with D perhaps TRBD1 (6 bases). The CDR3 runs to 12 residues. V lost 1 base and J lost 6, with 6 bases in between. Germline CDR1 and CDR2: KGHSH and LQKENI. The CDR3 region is CASSPQGAEAFF. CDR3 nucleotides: TGTGCCAGCTCACCACAGGGGGCTGAAGCTTTCTTT.

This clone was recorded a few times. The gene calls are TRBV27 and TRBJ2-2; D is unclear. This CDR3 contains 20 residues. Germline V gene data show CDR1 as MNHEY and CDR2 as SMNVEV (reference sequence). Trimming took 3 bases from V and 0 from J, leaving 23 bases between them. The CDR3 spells CASSFFPLSREIPNTGELFF. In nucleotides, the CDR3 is TGTGCCAGCAGTTTTTTTCCATTATCCCGTGAAATCCCGAACACCGGGGAGCTGTTTTTT.

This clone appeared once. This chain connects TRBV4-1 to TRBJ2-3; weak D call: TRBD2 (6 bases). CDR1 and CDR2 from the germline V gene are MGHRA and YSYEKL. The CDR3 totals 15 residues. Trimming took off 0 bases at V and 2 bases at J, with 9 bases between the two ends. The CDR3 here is CASSQELAYTDTQYF. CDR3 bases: TGCGCCAGCAGCCAAGAACTAGCCTACACAGATACGCAGTATTTT.

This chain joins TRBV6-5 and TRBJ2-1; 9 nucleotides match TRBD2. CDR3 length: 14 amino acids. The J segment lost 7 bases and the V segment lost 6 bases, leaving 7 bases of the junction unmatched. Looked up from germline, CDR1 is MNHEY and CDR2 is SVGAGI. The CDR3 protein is CASRSSGGGNEQFF. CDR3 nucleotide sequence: TGTGCCAGCAGGAGTAGCGGGGGAGGAAATGAGCAGTTCTTC.

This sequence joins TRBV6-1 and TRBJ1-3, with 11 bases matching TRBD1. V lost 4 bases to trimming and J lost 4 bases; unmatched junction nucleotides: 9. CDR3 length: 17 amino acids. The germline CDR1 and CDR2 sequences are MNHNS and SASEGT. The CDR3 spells CASSVGTGGIYGNTIYF. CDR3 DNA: TGTGCCAGCAGTGTAGGGACAGGGGGAATATACGGAAACACCATATATTTT.

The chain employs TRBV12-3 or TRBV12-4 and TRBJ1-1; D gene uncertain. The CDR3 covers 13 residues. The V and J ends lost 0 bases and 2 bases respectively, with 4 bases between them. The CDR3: CASSLAVNTEAFF. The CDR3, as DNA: TGTGCCAGCAGTTTAGCAGTTAACACTGAAGCTTTCTTT.

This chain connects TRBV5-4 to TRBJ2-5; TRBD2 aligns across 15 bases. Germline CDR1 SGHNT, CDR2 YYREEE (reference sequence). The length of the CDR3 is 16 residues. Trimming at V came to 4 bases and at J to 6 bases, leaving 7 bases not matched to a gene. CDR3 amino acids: CASSRTSGGAIKTQYF. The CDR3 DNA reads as TGTGCCAGCAGCAGGACTAGCGGGGGGGCCATAAAGACCCAGTACTTC.

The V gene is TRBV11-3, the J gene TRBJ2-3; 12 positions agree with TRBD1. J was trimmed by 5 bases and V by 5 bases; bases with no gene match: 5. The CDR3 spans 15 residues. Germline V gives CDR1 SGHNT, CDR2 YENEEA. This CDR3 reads CASSTGQGAGDTQYF. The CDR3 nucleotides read TGTGCCAGCAGCACGGGACAGGGGGCGGGAGATACGCAGTATTTT.

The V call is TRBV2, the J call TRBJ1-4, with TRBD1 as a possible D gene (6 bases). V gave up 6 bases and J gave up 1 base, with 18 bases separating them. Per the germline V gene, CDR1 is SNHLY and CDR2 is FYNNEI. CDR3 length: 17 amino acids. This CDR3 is CASRREGGVVTNEKLFF. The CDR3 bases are TGTGCCAGCAGGCGCGAAGGGGGAGTGGTAACTAATGAAAAACTGTTTTTT.

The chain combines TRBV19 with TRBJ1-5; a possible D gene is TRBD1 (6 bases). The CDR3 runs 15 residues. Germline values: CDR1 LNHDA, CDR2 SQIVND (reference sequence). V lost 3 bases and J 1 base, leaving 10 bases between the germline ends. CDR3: CASSMYQGSNQPQHF. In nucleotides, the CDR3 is TGTGCCAGTAGTATGTATCAGGGGAGCAATCAGCCCCAGCATTTT.

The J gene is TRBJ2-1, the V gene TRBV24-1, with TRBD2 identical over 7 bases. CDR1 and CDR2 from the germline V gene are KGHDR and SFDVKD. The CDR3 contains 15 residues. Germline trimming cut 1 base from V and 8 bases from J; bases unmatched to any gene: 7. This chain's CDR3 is CATSDLGARGDEQFF. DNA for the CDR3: TGTGCCACCAGTGATTTAGGTGCACGGGGGGATGAGCAGTTCTTC.

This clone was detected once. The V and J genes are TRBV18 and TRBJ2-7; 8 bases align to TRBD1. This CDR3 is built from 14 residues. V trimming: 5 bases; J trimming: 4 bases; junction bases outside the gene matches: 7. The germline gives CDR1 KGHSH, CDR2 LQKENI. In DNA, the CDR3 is TGTGCCAGCTCAGCCTTGGACAGGGATTACGAGCAGTACTTC. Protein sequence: CASSALDRDYEQYF.